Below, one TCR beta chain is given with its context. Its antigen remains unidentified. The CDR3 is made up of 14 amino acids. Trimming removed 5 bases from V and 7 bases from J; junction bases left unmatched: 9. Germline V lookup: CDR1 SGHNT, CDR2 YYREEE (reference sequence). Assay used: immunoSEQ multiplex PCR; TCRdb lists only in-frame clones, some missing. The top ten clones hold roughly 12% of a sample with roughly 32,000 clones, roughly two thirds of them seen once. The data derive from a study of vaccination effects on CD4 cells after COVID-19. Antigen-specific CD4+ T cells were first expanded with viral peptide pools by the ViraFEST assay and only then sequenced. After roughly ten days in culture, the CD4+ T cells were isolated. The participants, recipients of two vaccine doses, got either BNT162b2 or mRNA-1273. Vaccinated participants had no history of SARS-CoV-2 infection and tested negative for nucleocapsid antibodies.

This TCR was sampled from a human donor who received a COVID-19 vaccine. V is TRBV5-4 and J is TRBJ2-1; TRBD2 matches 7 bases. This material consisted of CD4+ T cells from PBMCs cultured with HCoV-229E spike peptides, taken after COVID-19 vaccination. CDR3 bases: TGTGCCAGCAGATACCGGGACTACGTAAATGAGCAGTTCTTC. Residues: CASRYRDYVNEQFF.